This TCR beta chain was identified in a study of CD8+CD57+ T cells in acquired aplastic anemia. Study background: Across the sorted CD4+ and CD8+ cells, DNA amounts averaged approximately 3 ug. The study's findings and limits: The study identified roughly 31 CD8+ CDR3 sequences shared by patients and controls.

Before being chosen for sequencing, patients had shown CD8+CD57+ cell expansion by flow cytometry. Patients uniformly had severe acquired aplastic anemia. V lost 6 bases, J lost 4 bases, and 21 bases lay in between. CDR3 length equals 15 residues. Germline values: CDR1 DFQATT, CDR2 SNEGSKA (reference sequence). Regarding this clonotype: No antigen is known for it.

The study profiled TCR beta VDJ and CDR3 using genomic DNA as template. TCRdb recomputed calls from the reads with MiXCR, one row per CDR3 protein. The sample consists of fewer than 250,000 distinct CDR3 sequences, 40% to 60% of them appearing once. This clonotype originated in a human donor with aplastic anemia. The genes are TRBV20-1 and TRBJ2-5, with D possibly being TRBD1 (5 bases). Sequenced input: sorted CD4+, CD8+, or CD8+CD57+ T cells (not recorded which) from PBMCs. CDR3: CSATSWGARVETQYF. DNA of the CDR3: TGCAGTGCCACCTCGTGGGGCGCTCGGGTAGAGACCCAGTACTTC.